A selection of T cell receptor beta chains follows, all from one sample in a study of blood T cells in healthy people across ages. TCRdb independently ran MiXCR on the 5' RACE reads; one entry per CDR3 protein. This sample yields about 830,000 distinct CDR3 sequences, of which about 62% are seen a single time; around 22% belongs to the top ten. Source material: blood. The origin of the receptors is a man aged 30 to 45 in good health. Both conserved end residues are part of each CDR3. D genes are given only for firm matches. Some rows have no size entry. The others give once, few or many, or a class for an expanded clone.

DNA: TGTGCCAGCAGCTTAGGGAACCACGGCTTGGGAAACTATGGCTACACCTTC
CDR3: CASSLGNHGLGNYGYTF
J: TRBJ1-2
V: TRBV7-2
D: NA
size: once

DNA: TGTGCCAGCAGCTTAACGGAGCAACCGACCCAGTACTTC
CDR3: CASSLTEQPTQYF
J: TRBJ2-5
V: TRBV7-8
D: NA
size: NA

DNA: TGCAGCGAAGGGGGCGGGAGAGCGGGCGATGAGCAGTTCTTC
CDR3: CSEGGGRAGDEQFF
J: TRBJ2-1
V: TRBV29-1
D: NA
size: NA

DNA: TGTGCCAGCAGTTTACGGCTAGCGGGCTTTCAAGAGACCCAGTACTTC
CDR3: CASSLRLAGFQETQYF
J: TRBJ2-5
V: TRBV27
D: TRBD2
size: NA

DNA: TGCAGTGCTAGAGACAATGCGGGGCACTACGAGCAGTACTTC
CDR3: CSARDNAGHYEQYF
J: TRBJ2-7
V: TRBV20-1
D: NA
size: NA

DNA: TGTGCCAGCAGCATCGCCTCAGGGGGCGCCGAGACCCAGTACTTC
CDR3: CASSIASGGAETQYF
J: TRBJ2-5
V: TRBV9
D: TRBD1
size: once

DNA: TGTGCCAGCAGCTTAGTCTCGGTCAGGGCTGCCTACAATGAGCAGTTCTTC
CDR3: CASSLVSVRAAYNEQFF
J: TRBJ2-1
V: TRBV7-2
D: NA
size: few

DNA: TGTGCCAGCAGCGTAGCCGAGCGGGGGGCGTCCTACGAGCAGTACTTC
CDR3: CASSVAERGASYEQYF
J: TRBJ2-7
V: TRBV9
D: TRBD2
size: NA

DNA: TGTGCCAGTAGGGACAGCGCTAACTACGAGCAGTACTTC
CDR3: CASRDSANYEQYF
J: TRBJ2-7
V: TRBV19
D: NA
size: NA

DNA: TGTGCCACCAGTGATTCCAGTCGCGGCGGGGCAGATACGCAGTATTTT
CDR3: CATSDSSRGGADTQYF
J: TRBJ2-3
V: TRBV24-1
D: NA
size: NA

DNA: TGTGCCAGCAGCTTAGTCGGGACAGAAGAGACCCAGTACTTC
CDR3: CASSLVGTEETQYF
J: TRBJ2-5
V: TRBV9
D: TRBD1
size: NA